The rows below give T cell receptor beta chains drawn from one sample of a study of CXCR3-negative and CXCR3-positive naive CD8 T cells. TCRdb re-called the 5' RACE reads and shows each CDR3 protein once, DNA omitted. This table lists approximately 89,000 distinct CDR3 sequences. Sequenced material: naive CXCR3+ CD8+ T cells from blood. The receptor source for this set is a human donor in good health. Some clones in this sample may be carry-over from other donors' samples. Each CDR3 is given with its conserved first and last residue.

V	J	CDR3
TRBV4-1	TRBJ2-7	CASSQSRDRYEQYF
TRBV2	TRBJ2-7	CASSDKLYEQYF
TRBV29-1	TRBJ2-3	CSVESIVITDTQYF
TRBV4-1	TRBJ2-7	CASSPQSLPTYEQYF
TRBV6-5	TRBJ2-3	CASSYRGLEGGTDTQYF
TRBV4-1	TRBJ2-1	CASSQEKSSFDEQFF
TRBV6-5	TRBJ2-7	CASSLTGATYEQYF
TRBV7-2	TRBJ1-2	CASSPYGEVWDGYTF
TRBV27	TRBJ2-1	CASSLSSTGPEQFF
TRBV7-2	TRBJ2-1	CASSPSSGGSYNEQFF
TRBV12-3/TRBV12-4	TRBJ1-1	CASNKVGRIGTEAFF
TRBV4-1	TRBJ1-2	CASSRLVDWDYGYTF
TRBV20-1	TRBJ2-7	CSARDPWEQYF
TRBV5-1	TRBJ2-2	CASKLGWGNTGELFF
TRBV5-1	TRBJ2-7	CASSLRGANYEQYF
TRBV29-1	TRBJ1-4	CSARDREDEKLFF
TRBV6-5	TRBJ2-7	CASRPDRGAYEQYF
TRBV13	TRBJ2-7	CASSSRKPLSGRPYSRDEQYF
TRBV20-1	TRBJ2-7	CSARVDSGRGYEQYF
TRBV28	TRBJ2-2	CASSFYTGELFF
TRBV6-6	TRBJ2-4	CASGWNRGGDIQYF
TRBV12-3/TRBV12-4	TRBJ2-7	CASSSTTAEQYF
TRBV20-1	TRBJ2-6	CSARRSPSSGANVLTF
TRBV12-3/TRBV12-4	TRBJ1-2	CASSFRDWDGYTF
TRBV7-2	TRBJ2-1	CASSLPPTDEQFF
TRBV29-1	TRBJ2-1	CSVTGTGRSREQFF
TRBV6-5	TRBJ2-3	CASSLSLYRADTQYF
TRBV21-1	TRBJ2-5	CASSKEKPAGEPQGETQYF
TRBV7-6	TRBJ2-1	CASSYQPYNEQFF
TRBV6-2/TRBV6-3	TRBJ2-7	CASSYVSGKGPYEQYF
TRBV28	TRBJ2-3	CASGTTGLDTQYF
TRBV27	TRBJ1-4	CASSYGGAGLEKLFF
TRBV10-3	TRBJ2-7	CAISEGQGGLYEQYF
TRBV12-3/TRBV12-4	TRBJ2-2	CASRPSDRGNTGELFF
TRBV21-1	TRBJ2-7	CASSKEKARGAGYEQYF
TRBV15	TRBJ2-7	CATSSPGRGSYEQYF
TRBV11-2	TRBJ2-5	CASSLTPGVLRRGNDQYF